Included here is one TCR beta chain sequence, with context. This specimen belongs to a study of control samples from healthy donors and cancer patients. Assay: immunoSEQ multiplex PCR; the TCRdb copy retains only in-frame clones and omits some. The sample holds about 63,000 clones, around 85% seen once. This CDR3 is built from 16 residues. Trimming removed 1 base from V and 0 bases from J, with 11 bases in between. From germline, CDR1 is LNHNV and CDR2 YYDKDF (reference sequence). Sequenced sample: blood. This TCR was recovered from a man in his forties in good health. This chain uses TRBV15 with TRBJ2-3; a weak D match, TRBD1 (6 bases). The CDR3 DNA reads as TGTGCCACCAGCAGAGCGCGGACAGCTAGCACAGATACGCAGTATTTT. It translates to CATSRARTASTDTQYF. Variable domain in full (rest from reference TRBV15 and TRBJ2-3): DAMVIQNPRYQVTQFGKPVTLSCSQTLNHNVMYWYQQKSSQAPKLLFHYYDKDFNNEADTPDNFQSRRPNTSFCFLDIRSPGLGDTAMYLCATSRARTASTDTQYFGPGTRLTVL.